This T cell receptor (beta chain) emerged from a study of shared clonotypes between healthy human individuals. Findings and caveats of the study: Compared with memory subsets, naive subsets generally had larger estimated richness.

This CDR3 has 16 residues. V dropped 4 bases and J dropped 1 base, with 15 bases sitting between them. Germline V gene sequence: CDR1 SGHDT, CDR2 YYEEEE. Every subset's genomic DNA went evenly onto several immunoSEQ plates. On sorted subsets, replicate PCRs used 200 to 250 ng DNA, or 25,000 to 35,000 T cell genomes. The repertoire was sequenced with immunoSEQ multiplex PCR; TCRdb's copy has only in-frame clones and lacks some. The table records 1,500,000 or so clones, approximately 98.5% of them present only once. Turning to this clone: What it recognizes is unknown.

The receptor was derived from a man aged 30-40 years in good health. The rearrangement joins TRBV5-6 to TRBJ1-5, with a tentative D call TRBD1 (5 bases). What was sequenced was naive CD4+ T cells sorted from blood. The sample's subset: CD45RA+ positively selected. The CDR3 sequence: CASSVKPGKSNQPQHF. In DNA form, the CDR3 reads TGTGCCAGCAGCGTCAAACCAGGGAAGAGCAATCAGCCCCAGCATTTT.